The present TCR beta chain was sequenced within a study of tumor-infiltrating lymphocytes in primary liver carcinoma. Regarding the study as a whole: Tumor region pairs outstripped tumor-adjacent and tumor-blood pairs in overlap. Just about 7-24% of leading clones were found in every one of five regions. Tumor top-250-clone fraction significantly exceeded that of blood (p = 0.039).

Starting material of around 490 ng total RNA yielded TCR beta cDNA via a constant-region primer. Three nested multiplex PCR rounds, a slightly modified ARM-PCR, produced the libraries for TCR beta. Use of TRBV1-TRBV30 forward primers with a C-beta reverse primer characterized the first two PCR rounds, which lasted around 10 cycles each. MiXCR, applied by TCRdb to the multiplex PCR reads, yields one record per CDR3 protein. The data show about 190,000 distinct CDR3 sequences, roughly 80% seen once. Co-extraction of RNA and DNA was performed on about 19-30 mg of unsorted bulk tissue. Over 85% of the cells in every tumor sample were viable tumor cells. The germline gives CDR1 SGHRS, CDR2 YFSETQ. The CDR3 contains 14 residues. A word on this clonotype: What it binds is unknown. This may arise from a read error, as a much more abundant clone is one base away.

The rearrangement joins TRBV5-1 to TRBJ2-2; TRBD1 matches at 7 bases. This clonotype was sampled from a middle-aged man with primary liver carcinoma and hepatitis B virus infection. The sample taken for sequencing was tumor tissue from primary liver carcinoma. CDR3 residues: CASSLGTGSGKLFF. In DNA, the CDR3 is TGCGCCAGCAGCTTGGGGACAGGTTCCGGGAAGCTGTTTTTT.